This TCR beta chain was documented in a study of T cells after posttransplantation cyclophosphamide. Study-level results: Donor-recipient repertoire similarity was low at 1-2 months, rising over year one. Recipient CMV seropositivity and CMV reactivation strongly tracked TRB clonality.

Only in-frame clones appear in the TCRdb table, and some are missing; sequencing was by immunoSEQ multiplex PCR. The sample lists about 18,000 clones, around 78% occurring once. Of note for this clone: Its antigen is still unknown.

This TCR was sampled from a man younger than 40 in good health and a related stem cell transplant donor. The source material was memory CD4+ T cells sorted from blood.

CDR3 region: CASRTAGSNQPQHF. The CDR3, as DNA: TGTGCCAGTAGAACCGCGGGGAGCAATCAGCCCCAGCATTTT. The rearrangement links TRBV19 to TRBJ1-5; D uncertain. Germline assignment: CDR1 LNHDA and CDR2 SQIVND (reference sequence). Trimming removed 6 bases from V and 1 base from J, with 10 bases in between. The CDR3 totals 14 residues.